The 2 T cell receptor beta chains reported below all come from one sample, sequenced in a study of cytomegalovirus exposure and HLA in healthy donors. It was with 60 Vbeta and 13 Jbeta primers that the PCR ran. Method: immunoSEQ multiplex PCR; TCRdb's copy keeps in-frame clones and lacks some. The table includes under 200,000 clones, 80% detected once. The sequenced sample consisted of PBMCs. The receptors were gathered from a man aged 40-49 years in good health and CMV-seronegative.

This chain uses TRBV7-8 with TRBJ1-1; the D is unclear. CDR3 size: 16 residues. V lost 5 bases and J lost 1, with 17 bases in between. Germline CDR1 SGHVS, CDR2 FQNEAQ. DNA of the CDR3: TGTGCCAGCAGCCCTAGAGGGCAGAGGGCGAACACTGAAGCTTTCTTT. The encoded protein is CASSPRGQRANTEAFF.

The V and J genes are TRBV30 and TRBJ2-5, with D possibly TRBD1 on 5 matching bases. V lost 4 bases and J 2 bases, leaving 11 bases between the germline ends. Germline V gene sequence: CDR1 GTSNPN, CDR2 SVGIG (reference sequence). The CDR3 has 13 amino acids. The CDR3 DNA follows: TGTGCCTGGACAGGTTACAGGCAAGAGACCCAGTACTTC. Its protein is CAWTGYRQETQYF.